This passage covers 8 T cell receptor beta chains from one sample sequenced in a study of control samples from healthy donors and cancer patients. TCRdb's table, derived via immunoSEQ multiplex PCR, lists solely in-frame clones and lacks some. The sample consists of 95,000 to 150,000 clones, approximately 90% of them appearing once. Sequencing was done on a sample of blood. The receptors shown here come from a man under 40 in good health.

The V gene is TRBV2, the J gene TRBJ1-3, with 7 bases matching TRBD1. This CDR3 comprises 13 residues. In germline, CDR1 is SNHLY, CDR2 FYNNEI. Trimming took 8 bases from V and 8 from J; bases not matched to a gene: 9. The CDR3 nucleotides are TGTGCCAGCGCCGGGGCAGGGGGAGACACCATATATTTT. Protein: CASAGAGGDTIYF. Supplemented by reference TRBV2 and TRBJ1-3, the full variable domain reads EPEVTQTPSHQVTQMGQEVILRCVPISNHLYFYWYRQILGQKVEFLVSFYNNEISEKSEIFDDQFSVERPDGSNFTLKIRSTKLEDSAMYFCASAGAGGDTIYFGEGSWLTVV.

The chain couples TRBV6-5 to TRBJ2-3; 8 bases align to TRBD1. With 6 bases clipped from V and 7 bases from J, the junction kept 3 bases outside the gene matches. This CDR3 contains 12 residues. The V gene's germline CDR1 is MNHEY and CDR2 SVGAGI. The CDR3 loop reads CASRDRDHTQYF. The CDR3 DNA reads TGTGCCAGCAGGGACAGGGATCATACGCAGTATTTT.

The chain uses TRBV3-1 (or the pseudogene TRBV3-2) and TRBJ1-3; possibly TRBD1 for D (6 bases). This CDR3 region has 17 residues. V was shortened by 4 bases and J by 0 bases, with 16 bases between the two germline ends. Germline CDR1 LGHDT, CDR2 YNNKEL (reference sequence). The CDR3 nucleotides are TGTGCCAGCAGCCTCGGACAGCGGATTTACTCTGGAAACACCATATATTTT. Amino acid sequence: CASSLGQRIYSGNTIYF.

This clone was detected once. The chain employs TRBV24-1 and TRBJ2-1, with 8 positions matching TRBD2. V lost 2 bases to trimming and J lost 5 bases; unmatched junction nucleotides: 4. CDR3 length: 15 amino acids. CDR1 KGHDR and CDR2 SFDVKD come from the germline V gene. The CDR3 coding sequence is TGTGCCACCAGTGATTACGGGGGGGCCCACAATGAGCAGTTCTTC. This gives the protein CATSDYGGAHNEQFF.

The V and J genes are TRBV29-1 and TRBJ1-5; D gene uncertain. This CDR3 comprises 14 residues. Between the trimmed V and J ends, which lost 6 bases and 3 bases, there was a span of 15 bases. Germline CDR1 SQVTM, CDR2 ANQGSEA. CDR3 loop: CSVSVTNSNQPQHF. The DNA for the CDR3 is TGCAGCGTCTCAGTGACAAATTCCAATCAGCCCCAGCATTTT. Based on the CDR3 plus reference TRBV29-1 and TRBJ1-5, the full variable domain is SAVISQKPSRDICQRGTSLTIQCQVDSQVTMMFWYRQQPGQSLTLIATANQGSEATYESGFVIDKFPISRPNLTFSTLTVSNMSPEDSSIYLCSVSVTNSNQPQHFGDGTRLSIL.

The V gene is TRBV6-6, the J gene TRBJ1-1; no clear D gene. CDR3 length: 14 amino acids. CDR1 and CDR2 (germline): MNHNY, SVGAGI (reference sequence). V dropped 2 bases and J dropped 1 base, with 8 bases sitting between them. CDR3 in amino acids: CASSYGRENTEAFF. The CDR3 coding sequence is TGTGCCAGCAGTTACGGACGGGAGAACACTGAAGCTTTCTTT.

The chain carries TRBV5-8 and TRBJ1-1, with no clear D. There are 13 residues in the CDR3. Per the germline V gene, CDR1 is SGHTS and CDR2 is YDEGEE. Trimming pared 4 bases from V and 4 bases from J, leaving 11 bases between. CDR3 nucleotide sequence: TGTGCCAGCAGCGTAGACACCTTCACTGAAGCTTTCTTT. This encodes CASSVDTFTEAFF.

The CDR3 nucleotides read TGTGCCAGCAGTTTTGAGGGAATCCATGGCTACACCTTC. It yields the protein CASSFEGIHGYTF. J is TRBJ1-2 and V is TRBV12-3 or TRBV12-4; the D is unclear. The CDR3 has 13 amino acids. The V gene lost 3 bases and the J gene lost 6 bases, with 11 bases spanning the gap.